This entry concerns a single T cell receptor beta chain. Which antigen it targets is not known. Base quality data are lacking; no much larger clone is found one base away. This record belongs to a study of T-cell memory formation after mild COVID-19 (dated by TCRdb to the early 2020s). Regarding the study in general: TCR sequence clusters from the two donors were largely donor specific. The cohort was made up of two young adult volunteers, one female and one male, who were previously healthy. T-cell clones expanding and contracting after mild COVID-19 in two donors were tracked by longitudinal TCRalpha and TCRbeta repertoire sequencing.

The research as a whole found: Only two mild cases were covered in the study, and larger cohorts including severe cases with pre-infection samples were considered necessary. Balanced CD4/CD8 phenotypes were observed for clones contracting from day 15 to 85, whereas a bias towards CD4+ was observed for a second wave of clones expanding from day 15 to 37. SARS-CoV-2 specificity of the second-wave clones peaking on day 37 was not confirmed. Some responding clones were detected in pre-infection memory, suggesting pre-existing cross-reactive memory T cells joined the SARS-CoV-2 response. Contracting CD4+ clones were found mainly in CM and EM memory subsets, while CD8+ clones were enriched in EMRA.

Ficoll-Paque density gradient centrifugation was used to isolate PBMCs. Sequencing was carried out with an Illumina NovaSeq 6000. TCRalpha and TCRbeta cDNA libraries were built by 5'RACE with constant-segment primers, adding sample barcodes and unique molecular identifiers. Trizol reagent was used to extract RNA from every sample. Amplification of the libraries took two PCR steps, and the second step added a second sample barcode plus Illumina TruSeq adapters. Sequencing of the libraries was done on an Illumina NovaSeq, producing 2 x 150 bp paired-end reads. Per the original workflow: The reads were demultiplexed and collapsed into UMI-guided consensus sequences using migec v1.2.7. Using mixcr v2.1.11, UMI consensuses were aligned to TRA and TRB V and J templates and then assembled into clonotypes. Expanded or contracted clonotypes were those called significant by both edgeR and NoisET, with noise models trained on biological replicates. For edgeR calls, the cutoffs were a false discovery rate-adjusted p below 0.01 and a log2 fold-change threshold of 1. As an exploratory analysis of dynamics, max-normalized trajectories of the 1000 most abundant clonotypes were examined with PCA combined with hierarchical clustering. Separately sequenced CD4+ and CD8+ repertoires were used to assign a CD4 or CD8 phenotype to each responding clone. The public reads were reanalyzed by TCRdb: fastp trimming at Q25, MiXCR alignment, in-frame beta chains only. Every distinct CDR3 protein forms one entry, paired with its most common genes and DNA. Clone size and V and J calls follow TCRdb, not the original study. The sample contains 350,000 to 500,000 distinct CDR3 sequences, around 22% of them found a single time. The top ten hold about an eighth of the sample.

This receptor was identified in an adult woman who had mild COVID-19 (a few samples of this study predate the infection). The sample titles of this study are shuffled in the database, so cell type and time point are left out; the donor was told from shared clones. The sample was PBMCs or a T cell subset sorted from them (not recorded which).

In nucleotides, the sequence is TGTGCCAGCAGCTTCCCGCGGCTTGGTTTTGGGAACACCGGGGAGCTGTTTTTT. It translates as CASSFPRLGFGNTGELFF. Rearrangement joined TRBV7-9 to TRBJ2-2, with the D gene call left open. Deletion took 3 bases off V and 1 base off J, with a span of 18 bases between the germline ends. The CDR3 runs 18 amino acids, cysteine and phenylalanine included. The kept DNA is CDR3 alone, 54 bases in frame from the first base. The germline V gene (reference sequence) sets CDR1 to SEHNR and CDR2 to FQNEAQ.